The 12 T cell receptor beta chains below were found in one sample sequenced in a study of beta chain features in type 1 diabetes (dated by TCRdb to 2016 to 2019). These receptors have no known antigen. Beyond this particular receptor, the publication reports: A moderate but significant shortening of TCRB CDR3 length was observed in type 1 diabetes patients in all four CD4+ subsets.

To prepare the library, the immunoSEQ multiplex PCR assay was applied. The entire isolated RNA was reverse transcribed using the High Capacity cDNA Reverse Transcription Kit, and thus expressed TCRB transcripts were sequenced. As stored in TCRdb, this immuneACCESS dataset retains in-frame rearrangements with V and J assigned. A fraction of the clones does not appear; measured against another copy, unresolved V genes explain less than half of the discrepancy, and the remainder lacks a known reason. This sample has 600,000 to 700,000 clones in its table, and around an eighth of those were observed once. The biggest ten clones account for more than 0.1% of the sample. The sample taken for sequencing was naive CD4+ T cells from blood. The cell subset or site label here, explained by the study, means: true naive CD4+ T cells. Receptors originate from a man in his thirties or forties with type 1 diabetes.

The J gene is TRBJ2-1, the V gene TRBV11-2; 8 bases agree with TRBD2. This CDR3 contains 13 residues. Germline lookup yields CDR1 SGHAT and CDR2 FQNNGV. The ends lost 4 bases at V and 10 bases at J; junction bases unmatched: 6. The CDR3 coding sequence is TGTGCCAGCAGCTGGCGGGGGGCTCGGGAGCAGTTCTTC. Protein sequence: CASSWRGAREQFF. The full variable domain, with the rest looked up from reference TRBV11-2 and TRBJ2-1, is EAGVAQSPRYKIIEKRQSVAFWCNPISGHATLYWYQQILGQGPKLLIQFQNNGVVDDSQLPKDRFSAERLKGVDSTLKIQPAKLEDSAVYLCASSWRGAREQFFGPGTRLTVL.

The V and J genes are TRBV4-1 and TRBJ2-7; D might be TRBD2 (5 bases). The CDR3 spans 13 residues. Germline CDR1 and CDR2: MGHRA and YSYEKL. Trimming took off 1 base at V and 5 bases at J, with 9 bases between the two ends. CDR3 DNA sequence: TGCGCCAGCAGCCAAGGCACGGGGAACGAGCAGTACTTC. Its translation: CASSQGTGNEQYF.

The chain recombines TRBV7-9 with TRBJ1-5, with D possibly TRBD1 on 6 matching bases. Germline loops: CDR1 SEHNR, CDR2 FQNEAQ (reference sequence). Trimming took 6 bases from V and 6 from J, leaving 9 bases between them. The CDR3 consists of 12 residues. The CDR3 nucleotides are TGTGCCAGCAGTAAGGGGGGTCAGCCCCAGCATTTT. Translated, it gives CASSKGGQPQHF.

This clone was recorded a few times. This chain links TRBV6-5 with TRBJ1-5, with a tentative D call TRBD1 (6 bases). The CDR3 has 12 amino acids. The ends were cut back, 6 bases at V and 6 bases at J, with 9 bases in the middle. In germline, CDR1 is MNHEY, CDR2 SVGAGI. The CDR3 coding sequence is TGTGCCAGCAGCCTACAGGGTCAGCCCCAGCATTTT. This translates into CASSLQGQPQHF.

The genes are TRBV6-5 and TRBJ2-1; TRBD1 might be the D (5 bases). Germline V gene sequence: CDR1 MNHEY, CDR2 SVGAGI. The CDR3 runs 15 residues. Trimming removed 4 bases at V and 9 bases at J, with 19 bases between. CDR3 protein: CASSWQGILVGEQFF. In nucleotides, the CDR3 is TGTGCCAGCAGTTGGCAGGGCATCCTTGTTGGTGAGCAGTTCTTC.

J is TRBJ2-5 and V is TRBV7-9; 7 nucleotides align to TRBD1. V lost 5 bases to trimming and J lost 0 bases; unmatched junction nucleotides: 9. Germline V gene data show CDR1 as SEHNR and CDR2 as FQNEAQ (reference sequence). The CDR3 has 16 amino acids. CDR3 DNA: TGTGCCAGCAGCCGTACGACAGGGTCTAACCAAGAGACCCAGTACTTC. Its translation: CASSRTTGSNQETQYF.

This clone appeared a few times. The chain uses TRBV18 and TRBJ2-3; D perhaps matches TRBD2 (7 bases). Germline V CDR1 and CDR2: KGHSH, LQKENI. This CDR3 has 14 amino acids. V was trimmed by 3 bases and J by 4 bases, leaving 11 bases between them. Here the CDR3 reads CASSPGGPADTQYF. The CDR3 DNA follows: TGTGCCAGCTCACCCGGGGGGCCCGCAGATACGCAGTATTTT.

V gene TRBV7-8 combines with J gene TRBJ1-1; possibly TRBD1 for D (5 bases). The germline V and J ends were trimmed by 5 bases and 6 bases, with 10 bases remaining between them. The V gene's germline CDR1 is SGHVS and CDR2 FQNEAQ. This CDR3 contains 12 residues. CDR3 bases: TGTGCCAGCAGCCTCGGGGCTGCTGAAGCTTTCTTT. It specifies CASSLGAAEAFF. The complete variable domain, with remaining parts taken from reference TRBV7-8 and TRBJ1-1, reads GAGVSQSPRYKVAKRGQDVALRCDPISGHVSLFWYQQALGQGPEFLTYFQNEAQLDKSGLPSDRFFAERPEGSVSTLKIQRTQQEDSAVYLCASSLGAAEAFFGQGTRLTVV.

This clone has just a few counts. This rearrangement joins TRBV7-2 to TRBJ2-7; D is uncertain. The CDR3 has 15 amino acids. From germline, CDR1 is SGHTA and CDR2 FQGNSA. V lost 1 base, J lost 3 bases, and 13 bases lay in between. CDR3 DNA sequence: TGTGCCAGCAGCTTAGGGATCGGACGGATCTACGAGCAGTACTTC. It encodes CASSLGIGRIYEQYF.

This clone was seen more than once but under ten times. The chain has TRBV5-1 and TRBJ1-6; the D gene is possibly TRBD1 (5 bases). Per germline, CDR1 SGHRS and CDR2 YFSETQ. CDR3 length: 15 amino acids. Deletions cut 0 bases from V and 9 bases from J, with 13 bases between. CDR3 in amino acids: CASSLAFGDASPLHF. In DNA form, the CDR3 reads TGCGCCAGCAGCTTGGCCTTCGGGGACGCTTCACCCCTCCACTTT.

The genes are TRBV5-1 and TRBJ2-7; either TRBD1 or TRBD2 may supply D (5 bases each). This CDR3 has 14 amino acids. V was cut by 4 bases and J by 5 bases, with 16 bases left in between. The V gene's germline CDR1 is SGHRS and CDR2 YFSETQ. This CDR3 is CASSLSGTLDEQYF. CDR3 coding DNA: TGCGCCAGCAGCCTGTCGGGGACGTTGGACGAGCAGTACTTC.

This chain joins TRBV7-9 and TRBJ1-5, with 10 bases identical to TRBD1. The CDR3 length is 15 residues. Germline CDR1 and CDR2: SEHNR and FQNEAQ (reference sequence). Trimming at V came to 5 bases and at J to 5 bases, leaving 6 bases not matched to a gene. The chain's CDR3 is CASSPGTGEDQPQHF. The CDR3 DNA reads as TGTGCCAGCAGCCCTGGGACAGGGGAGGATCAGCCCCAGCATTTT. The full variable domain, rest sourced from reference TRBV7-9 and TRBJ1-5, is DTGVSQNPRHKITKRGQNVTFRCDPISEHNRLYWYRQTLGQGPEFLTYFQNEAQLEKSRLLSDRFSAERPKGSFSTLEIQRTEQGDSAMYLCASSPGTGEDQPQHFGDGTRLSIL.